This T cell receptor (beta chain) was recorded in a study of T-cell reconstitution after alpha-beta-depleted transplantation in children. Using unique molecular identifiers, the investigators prepared the TCRbeta library. In TCRdb, the PCR reads were re-called with MiXCR into one record per CDR3 protein. The sample carries 200,000 to 300,000 distinct CDR3 sequences, around 25% recorded once. This clonotype occurred a few times. The germline V and J ends were trimmed by 4 bases and 10 bases, with 14 bases remaining between them. The CDR3 length is 13 residues. Germline assignment: CDR1 SNHLY and CDR2 FYNNEI.

Sequenced material: PBMCs, taken before TCRalphabeta/CD19-depleted stem cell transplant. The sequence was obtained from a girl aged 2 to 9 with Fanconi anemia, due to receive a stem cell transplant. The chain has TRBV2 and TRBJ2-1; perhaps TRBD1 as D (6 bases). Here the CDR3 reads CASSGYRVREQFF. CDR3 sequence (DNA): TGTGCCAGCAGTGGATACAGGGTGCGGGAGCAGTTCTTC. Full variable domain (rest looked up from reference TRBV2 and TRBJ2-1): EPEVTQTPSHQVTQMGQEVILRCVPISNHLYFYWYRQILGQKVEFLVSFYNNEISEKSEIFDDQFSVERPDGSNFTLKIRSTKLEDSAMYFCASSGYRVREQFFGPGTRLTVL.